The clone carrying this TCR beta chain was observed a few times. Absent ophthalmopathy progression within 18 months defined stable Graves' hyperthyroidism. The data belong to a study of T cells in Graves' hyperthyroidism and ophthalmopathy. Researchers took RNA transcripts and amplified the TCR beta CDR3 regions from them. First-round RT-PCR of the TCR CDR3 relied on the HTBI primer set. Each CDR3 protein is one row after TCRdb ran MiXCR on the multiplex PCR reads. The data show around 520,000 distinct CDR3 sequences, about 15% seen once. Trimming removed 6 bases from V and 8 bases from J, with 16 bases in between. The CDR3 consists of 12 residues. The V gene's germline CDR1 is DFQATT and CDR2 SNEGSKA (reference sequence).

The chain employs TRBV20-1 and TRBJ1-2; no definite D call. The sequence derives from a woman aged 40 to 55 with Graves' hyperthyroidism. Sample: blood. CDR3 protein: CSAPVAGKGYTF. The CDR3 DNA follows: TGCAGTGCGCCGGTAGCGGGCAAAGGCTACACCTTC.